This T cell receptor (beta chain) was recovered during a study of control samples from healthy donors and cancer patients. Repertoires were generated with immunoSEQ multiplex PCR, while TCRdb's copy carries only in-frame clones and drops some. The data show approximately 120,000 clones, with approximately 90% seen just once and roughly 4.5% held by the top ten. This CDR3 has 18 amino acids. The V and J ends lost 0 bases and 4 bases respectively, with 19 bases between them. Germline CDR1 reads MGHRA; CDR2 reads YSYEKL. The sequence came from a human donor in good health. The donor label of this sample is uncertain. The chain joins TRBV4-1 to TRBJ1-5; a possible D gene is TRBD1 (6 bases). Sequencing was performed on blood. The CDR3 nucleotides are TGCGCCAGCAGCCAAGAGGGGTCCCCAGGGGCCCTAAATCAGCCCCAGCATTTT. Translation: CASSQEGSPGALNQPQHF.